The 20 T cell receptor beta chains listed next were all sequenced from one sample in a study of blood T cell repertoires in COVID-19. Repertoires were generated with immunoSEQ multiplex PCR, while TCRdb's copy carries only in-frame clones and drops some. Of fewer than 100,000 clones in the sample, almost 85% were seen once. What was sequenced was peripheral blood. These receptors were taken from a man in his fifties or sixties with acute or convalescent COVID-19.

For the CDR3, the DNA is TGTGCCAGCAGTGGTAAAGCGGGAGTGAATGAGCAGTTCTTC. As protein: CASSGKAGVNEQFF. The chain is built from TRBV25-1 and TRBJ2-1; 8 bases agree with TRBD2. Germline CDR1 MGHDK, CDR2 SYGVNS. Trimming took 4 bases from V and 7 from J; bases not matched to a gene: 6. The length of the CDR3 is 14 residues.

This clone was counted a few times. DNA of the CDR3: TGTGCCAGCAGTGCGGACAGGGCCTCCTACGAGCAGTACTTC. It specifies CASSADRASYEQYF. The chain combines TRBV2 with TRBJ2-7, with 8 positions matching TRBD1. The ends lost 4 bases at V and 0 bases at J; junction bases unmatched: 2. Germline CDR1 SNHLY, CDR2 FYNNEI. The CDR3 totals 14 residues.

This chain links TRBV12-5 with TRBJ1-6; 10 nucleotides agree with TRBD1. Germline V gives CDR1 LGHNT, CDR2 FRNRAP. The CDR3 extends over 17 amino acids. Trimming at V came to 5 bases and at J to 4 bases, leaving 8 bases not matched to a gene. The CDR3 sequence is CASGLRTGGRYNSPLHF. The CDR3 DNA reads TGTGCTAGTGGTCTCCGGACAGGGGGACGGTATAATTCACCCCTCCACTTT.

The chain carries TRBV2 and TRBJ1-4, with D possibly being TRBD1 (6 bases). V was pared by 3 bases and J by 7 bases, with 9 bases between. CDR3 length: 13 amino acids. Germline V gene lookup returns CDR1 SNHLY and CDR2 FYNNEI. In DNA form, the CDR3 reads TGTGCCAGCAGTGATCTGGACAGTGAAAAACTGTTTTTT. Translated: CASSDLDSEKLFF.

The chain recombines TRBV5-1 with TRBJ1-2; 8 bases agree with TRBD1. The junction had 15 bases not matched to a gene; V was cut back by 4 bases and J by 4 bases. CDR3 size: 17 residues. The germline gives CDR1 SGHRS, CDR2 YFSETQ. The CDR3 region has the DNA TGCGCCAGCAGCACCGACAGGGGCGAGGGATATATCTATGGCTACACCTTC. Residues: CASSTDRGEGYIYGYTF.

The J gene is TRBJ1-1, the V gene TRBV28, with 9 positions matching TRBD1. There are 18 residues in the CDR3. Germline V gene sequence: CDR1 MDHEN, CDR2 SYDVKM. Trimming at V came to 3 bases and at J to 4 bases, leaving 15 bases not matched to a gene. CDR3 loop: CASSLLTTGQGIRTEAFF. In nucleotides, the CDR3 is TGTGCCAGCAGTTTGCTCACCACCGGACAGGGGATCCGCACTGAAGCTTTCTTT.

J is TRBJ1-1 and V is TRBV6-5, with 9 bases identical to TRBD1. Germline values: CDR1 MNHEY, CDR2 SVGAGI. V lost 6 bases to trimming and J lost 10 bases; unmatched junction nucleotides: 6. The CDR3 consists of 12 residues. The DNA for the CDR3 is TGTGCCAGCAGCGACAGGGGGTTCGGAGCTTTCTTT. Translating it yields CASSDRGFGAFF.

The CDR3 nucleotides are TGCAGCGTTGAAGATAGGGGAAATGGAAACACCATATATTTT. Residues: CSVEDRGNGNTIYF. The gene calls are TRBV29-1 and TRBJ1-3; possible D gene TRBD1, 5 bases. Between the trimmed V and J ends, which lost 0 bases and 3 bases, there was a span of 9 bases. The CDR3 covers 14 residues. Germline lookup yields CDR1 SQVTM and CDR2 ANQGSEA.

The CDR3, as DNA: TGTGCCAGCAGCTTTGCGTTGGGACAGGGGGATGTGTACACTGAAGCTTTCTTT. Protein product: CASSFALGQGDVYTEAFF. This rearrangement joins TRBV7-8 to TRBJ1-1; 11 bases map to TRBD1. The junction had 12 bases not matched to a gene; V was cut back by 3 bases and J by 3 bases. Germline CDR1 reads SGHVS; CDR2 reads FQNEAQ. This CDR3 has 18 amino acids.

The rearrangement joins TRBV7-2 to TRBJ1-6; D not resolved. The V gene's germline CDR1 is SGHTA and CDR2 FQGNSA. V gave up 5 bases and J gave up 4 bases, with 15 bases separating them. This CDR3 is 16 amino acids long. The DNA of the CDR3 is TGTGCCAGCAGCCCCCAGGCAGACATTTATAATTCACCCCTCCACTTT. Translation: CASSPQADIYNSPLHF.

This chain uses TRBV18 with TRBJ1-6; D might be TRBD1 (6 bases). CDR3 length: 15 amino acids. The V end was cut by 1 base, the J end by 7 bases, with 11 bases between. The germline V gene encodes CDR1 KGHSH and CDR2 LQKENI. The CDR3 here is CASSPHQGTNSPLHF. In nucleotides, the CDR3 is TGTGCCAGCTCACCACATCAGGGGACCAATTCACCCCTCCACTTT.

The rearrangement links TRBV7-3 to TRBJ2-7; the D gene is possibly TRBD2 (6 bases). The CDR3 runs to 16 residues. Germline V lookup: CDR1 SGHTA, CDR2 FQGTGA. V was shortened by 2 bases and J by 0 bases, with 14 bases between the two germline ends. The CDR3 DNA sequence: TGTGCCAGCAGCTTAGCAGCTCGGGAGAGCTCCTACGAGCAGTACTTC. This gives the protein CASSLAARESSYEQYF.

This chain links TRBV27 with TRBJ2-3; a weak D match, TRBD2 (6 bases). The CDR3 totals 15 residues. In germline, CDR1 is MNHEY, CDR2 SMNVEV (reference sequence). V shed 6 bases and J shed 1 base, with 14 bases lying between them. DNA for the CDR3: TGTGCCAGCAGCTCGGGGGTTTCGGGCACAGATACGCAGTATTTT. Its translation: CASSSGVSGTDTQYF.

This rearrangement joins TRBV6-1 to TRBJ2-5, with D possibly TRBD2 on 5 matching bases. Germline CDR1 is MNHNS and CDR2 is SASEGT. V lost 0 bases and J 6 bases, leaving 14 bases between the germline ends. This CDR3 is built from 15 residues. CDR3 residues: CASSEAGPGSKTQYF. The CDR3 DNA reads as TGTGCCAGCAGTGAAGCAGGGCCGGGATCAAAGACCCAGTACTTC.

CDR3 amino acids: CASSVRQGADEQYF. The CDR3 nucleotides read TGCGCCAGCAGCGTAAGACAGGGGGCGGACGAGCAGTACTTC. This chain links TRBV5-1 with TRBJ2-7, with 10 bases that match TRBD1. The CDR3 has 14 amino acids. Unmatched junction bases numbered 6, after V lost 4 bases and J lost 5 bases. Looked up from germline, CDR1 is SGHRS and CDR2 is YFSETQ.

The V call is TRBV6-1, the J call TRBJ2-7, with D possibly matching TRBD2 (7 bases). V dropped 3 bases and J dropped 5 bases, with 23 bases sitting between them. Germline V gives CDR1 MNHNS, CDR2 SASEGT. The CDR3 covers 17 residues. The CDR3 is CASSEQRGALSYNEQYF. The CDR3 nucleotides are TGTGCCAGCAGTGAGCAACGGGGGGCCCTGTCCTACAACGAGCAGTACTTC.

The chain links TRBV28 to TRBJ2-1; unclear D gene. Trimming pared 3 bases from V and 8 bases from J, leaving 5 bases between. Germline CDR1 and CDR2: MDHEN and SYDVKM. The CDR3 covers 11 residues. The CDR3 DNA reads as TGTGCCAGCAGTTTTGCGGATGAGCAGTTCTTC. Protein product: CASSFADEQFF.

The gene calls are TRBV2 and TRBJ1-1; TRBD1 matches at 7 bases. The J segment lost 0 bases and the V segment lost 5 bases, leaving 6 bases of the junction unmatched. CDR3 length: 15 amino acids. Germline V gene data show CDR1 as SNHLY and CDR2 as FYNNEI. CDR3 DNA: TGTGCCAGCAGTTCACAGGGGTTAATGAACACTGAAGCTTTCTTT. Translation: CASSSQGLMNTEAFF.

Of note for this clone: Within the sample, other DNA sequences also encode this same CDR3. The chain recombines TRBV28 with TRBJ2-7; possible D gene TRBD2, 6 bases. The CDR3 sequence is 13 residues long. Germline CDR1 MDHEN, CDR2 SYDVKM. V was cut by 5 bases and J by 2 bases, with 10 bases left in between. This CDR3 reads CASSLGGPYEQYF. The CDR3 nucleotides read TGTGCCAGCAGTCTGGGGGGACCCTACGAGCAGTACTTC.

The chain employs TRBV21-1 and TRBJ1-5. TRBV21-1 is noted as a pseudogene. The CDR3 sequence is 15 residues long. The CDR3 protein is CASSSRRRSNQPQHF. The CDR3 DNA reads TGTGCCAGCAGCTCCCGCCGGAGAAGCAATCAGCCCCAGCATTTT.